This TCR beta chain was documented in a study of blood T cell repertoires in COVID-19. Using immunoSEQ multiplex PCR, the repertoire was profiled, and TCRdb retains in-frame clones only, with some absent. The data hold 90,000 to 130,000 clones, with approximately 86% observed a single time. This CDR3 comprises 14 residues. After removal of 4 bases from V and 6 bases from J, the junction contained 5 bases not matched to a gene. Germline V CDR1 and CDR2: SGHNT, YYREEE (reference sequence). This TCR was sampled from a man aged 40-55 years with acute or convalescent COVID-19. Material for sequencing was peripheral blood. V usage is TRBV5-4 and J usage is TRBJ2-3; 10 bases fit TRBD2. CDR3 amino acids: CASSNLAGEDTQYF. The CDR3 region has the DNA TGTGCCAGCAGCAACCTAGCGGGAGAGGATACGCAGTATTTT.